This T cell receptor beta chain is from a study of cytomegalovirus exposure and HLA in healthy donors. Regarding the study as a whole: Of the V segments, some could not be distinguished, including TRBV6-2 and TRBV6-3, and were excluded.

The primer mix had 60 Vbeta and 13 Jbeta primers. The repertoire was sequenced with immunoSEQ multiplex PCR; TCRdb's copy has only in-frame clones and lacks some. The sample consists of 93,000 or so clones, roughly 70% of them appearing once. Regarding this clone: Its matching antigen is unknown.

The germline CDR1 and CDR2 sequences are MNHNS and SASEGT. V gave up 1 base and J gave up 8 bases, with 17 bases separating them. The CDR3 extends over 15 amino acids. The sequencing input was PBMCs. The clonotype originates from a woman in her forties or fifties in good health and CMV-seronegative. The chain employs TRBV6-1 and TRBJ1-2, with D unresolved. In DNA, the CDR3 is TGTGCCAGCAGTGAAGTGGGCAGCCCCGGAAGGGGCTACACCTTC. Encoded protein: CASSEVGSPGRGYTF.